These T cell receptor beta chains were read from a single sample in a study of blood T cell repertoires in COVID-19. Assay: immunoSEQ multiplex PCR; the TCRdb copy retains only in-frame clones and omits some. The sample lists some 300,000 clones; more than 90% were seen once. The source material was PBMCs or T cells enriched from blood (not recorded which). Receptor source: a woman in her twenties or thirties who had been exposed to COVID-19. CDR3s include the opening cysteine and the closing phenylalanine or tryptophan. The D gene is left open where the match is weak. Clone size, where shown, is once, few, many, or a class for clones that have expanded.

d_call,clone_size,v_call,j_call,cdr3_length,cdr3_aa,cdr3_nt
TRBD1,.,TRBV4-3,TRBJ1-3,15,CASSWGQGSGNTIYF,TGCGCCAGCAGCTGGGGACAGGGCTCTGGAAACACCATATATTTT
.,.,TRBV7-8,TRBJ1-1,13,CASSLGRESKAFF,TGTGCCAGCAGCTTAGGGAGGGAGTCCAAAGCTTTCTTT
.,.,TRBV6-5,TRBJ1-3,14,CASSQDSSGNTIYF,TGTGCCAGCAGTCAGGACAGCTCTGGAAACACCATATATTTT
.,.,TRBV2,TRBJ1-1,13,CASSQQGNTEAFF,TGTGCCAGCAGTCAACAGGGGAACACTGAAGCTTTCTTT
TRBD1,.,TRBV9,TRBJ1-1,13,CASSTTGGIEAFF,TGTGCCAGCAGCACGACAGGGGGCATTGAAGCTTTCTTT
.,few,TRBV30,TRBJ1-1,13,CAWRKGLITEAFF,TGTGCCTGGAGAAAGGGACTCATCACTGAAGCTTTCTTT
.,.,TRBV4-1,TRBJ1-1,16,CASSQDPAGMNTEAFF,TGCGCCAGCAGCCAAGATCCGGCAGGGATGAACACTGAAGCTTTCTTT
.,.,TRBV5-1,TRBJ1-2,14,CASSLYQGNYGYTF,TGCGCCAGCAGCTTGTACCAGGGGAACTATGGCTACACCTTC
.,.,TRBV3-1/TRBV3-2,TRBJ1-5,14,CASSQEGRDPPQHF,TGTGCCAGCAGCCAAGAAGGCCGGGATCCCCCCCAGCATTTT
.,.,TRBV18,TRBJ1-1,14,CASSRLQGDTEAFF,TGTGCCAGCTCTCGCTTACAGGGAGACACTGAAGCTTTCTTT
.,.,TRBV5-6,TRBJ1-5,16,CASSLRMGGNNQPQHF,TGTGCCAGCAGCTTGAGAATGGGGGGGAACAATCAGCCCCAGCATTTT
TRBD1,.,TRBV30,TRBJ1-2,15,CACLDEGASFYGYTF,TGTGCCTGCCTCGACGAGGGGGCCTCGTTCTATGGCTACACCTTC
.,.,TRBV5-1,TRBJ1-3,16,CASSFTQVSSGNTIYF,TGCGCCAGCAGCTTCACACAGGTCAGCTCTGGAAACACCATATATTTT
.,.,TRBV2,TRBJ1-1,12,CAGGEGWTEAFF,TGTGCCGGGGGGGAGGGATGGACTGAAGCTTTCTTT
TRBD1,once,TRBV2,TRBJ1-6,15,CASSPRTGHNSPLHF,TGTGCCAGCAGTCCCAGGACAGGGCATAATTCACCCCTCCACTTT
TRBD1,.,TRBV29-1,TRBJ1-2,15,CSDRDRSWAGYGYTF,TGCAGCGACAGGGACAGGTCTTGGGCGGGCTATGGCTACACCTTC